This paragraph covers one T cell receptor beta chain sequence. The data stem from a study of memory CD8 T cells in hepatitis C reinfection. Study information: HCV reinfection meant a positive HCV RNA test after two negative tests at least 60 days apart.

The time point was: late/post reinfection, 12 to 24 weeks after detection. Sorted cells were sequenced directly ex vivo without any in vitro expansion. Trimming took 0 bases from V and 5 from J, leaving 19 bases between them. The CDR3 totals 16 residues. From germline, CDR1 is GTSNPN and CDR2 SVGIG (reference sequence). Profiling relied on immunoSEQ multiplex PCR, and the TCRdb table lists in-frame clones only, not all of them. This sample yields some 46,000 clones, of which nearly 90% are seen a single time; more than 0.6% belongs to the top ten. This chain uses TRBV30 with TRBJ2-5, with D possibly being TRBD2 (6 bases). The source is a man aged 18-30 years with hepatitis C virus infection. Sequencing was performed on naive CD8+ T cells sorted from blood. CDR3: CAWSVLAETFGETQYF. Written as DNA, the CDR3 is TGTGCCTGGAGTGTATTAGCGGAAACGTTCGGGGAGACCCAGTACTTC. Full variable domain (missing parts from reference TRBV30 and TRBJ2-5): SQTIHQWPATLVQPVGSPLSLECTVEGTSNPNLYWYRQAAGRGLQLLFYSVGIGQISSEVPQNLSASRPQDRQFILSSKKLLLSDSGFYLCAWSVLAETFGETQYFGPGTRLLVL.